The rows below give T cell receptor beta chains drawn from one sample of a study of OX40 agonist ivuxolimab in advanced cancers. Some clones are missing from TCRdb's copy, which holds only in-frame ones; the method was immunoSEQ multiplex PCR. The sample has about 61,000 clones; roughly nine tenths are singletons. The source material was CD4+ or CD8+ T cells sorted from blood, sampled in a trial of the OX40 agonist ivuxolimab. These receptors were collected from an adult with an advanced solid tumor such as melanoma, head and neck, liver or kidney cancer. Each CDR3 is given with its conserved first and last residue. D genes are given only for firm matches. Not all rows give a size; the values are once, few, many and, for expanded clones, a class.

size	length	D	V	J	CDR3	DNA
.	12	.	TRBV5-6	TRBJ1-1	CASRRQNTEAFF	TGTGCCAGCAGACGGCAGAACACTGAAGCTTTCTTT
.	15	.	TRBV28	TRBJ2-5	CASSSRIRSGETQYF	TGTGCCAGCAGTTCACGGATCCGATCCGGGGAGACCCAGTACTTC
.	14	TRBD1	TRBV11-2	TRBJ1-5	CASSLLAGGQPQHF	TGTGCCAGCAGCTTACTGGCAGGGGGTCAGCCCCAGCATTTT
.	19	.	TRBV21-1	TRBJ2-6	CASSTPAGDRWCGANVLTF	TGTGCCAGCAGCACCCCCGCCGGTGACCGCTGGTGCGGGGCCAACGTCCTGACTTTC
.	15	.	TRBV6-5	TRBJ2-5	CASSPRPGDRETQYF	TGTGCCAGCAGTCCCCGTCCAGGGGACCGAGAGACCCAGTACTTC
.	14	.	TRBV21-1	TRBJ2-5	CASSKGTGVETQYF	TGTGCCAGCAGCAAAGGGACAGGGGTTGAGACCCAGTACTTC
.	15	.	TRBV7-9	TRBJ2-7	CASSLTGSGSYEQYF	TGTGCCAGCAGCTTAACAGGGTCCGGGTCCTACGAGCAGTACTTC
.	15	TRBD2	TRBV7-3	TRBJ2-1	CASSLAGATWNEQFF	TGTGCCAGCAGTCTAGCGGGGGCCACTTGGAATGAGCAGTTCTTC
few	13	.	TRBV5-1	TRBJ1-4	CASRGSVAEKLFF	TGCGCCAGCAGAGGGTCTGTTGCCGAAAAACTGTTTTTT
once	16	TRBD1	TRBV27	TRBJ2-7	CASSPSQGDHPYEQYF	TGTGCCAGCAGTCCCTCTCAGGGGGACCATCCTTACGAGCAGTACTTC
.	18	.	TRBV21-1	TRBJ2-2	CASSSLDRGPPNTGELFF	TGTGCCAGCAGCAGCTTGGACAGGGGGCCTCCGAACACCGGGGAGCTGTTTTTT
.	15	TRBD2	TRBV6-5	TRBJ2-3	CATHSPSGGEYTQYF	TGTGCCACCCACTCCCCTAGCGGGGGGGAGTATACGCAGTATTTT
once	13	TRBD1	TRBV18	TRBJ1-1	CASSRDRTFEAFF	TGTGCCAGCTCACGGGACAGGACCTTTGAAGCTTTCTTT
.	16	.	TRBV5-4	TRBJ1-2	CASSLYSTGRSYGYTF	TGTGCCAGCAGCTTGTATTCTACAGGGCGGAGCTATGGCTACACCTTC
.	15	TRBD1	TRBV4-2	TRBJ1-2	CASSTSTGADYGYTF	TGTGCCAGCAGCACCTCGACAGGGGCGGACTATGGCTACACCTTC
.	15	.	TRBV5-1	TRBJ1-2	CASSHRGAGNYGYTF	TGCGCCAGCAGCCATAGAGGCGCGGGAAACTATGGCTACACCTTC
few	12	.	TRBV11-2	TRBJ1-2	CASTLLEPGYTF	TGTGCCAGCACCCTCCTCGAGCCTGGCTACACCTTC
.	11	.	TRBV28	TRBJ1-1	CASTAGVRAFF	TGTGCCAGCACTGCCGGGGTAAGAGCTTTCTTT
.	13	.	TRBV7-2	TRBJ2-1	CVELRGSYNEQFF	TGTGTGGAGTTGCGGGGATCCTACAATGAGCAGTTCTTC
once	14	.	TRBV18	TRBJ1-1	CASSPDGPYTEAFF	TGTGCCAGCTCACCAGATGGGCCTTACACTGAAGCTTTCTTT
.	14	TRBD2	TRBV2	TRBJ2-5	CASRRTSVRETQYF	TGTGCCAGCAGACGGACTAGCGTGAGGGAGACCCAGTACTTC
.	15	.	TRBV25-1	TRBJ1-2	CASSESWGRGFVLAF	TGTGCCAGCAGTGAATCCTGGGGACGGGGCTTTGTTCTTGCCTTC
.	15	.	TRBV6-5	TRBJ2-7	CASSYIKDRSYEQYF	TGTGCCAGCAGTTACATTAAAGACAGATCCTACGAGCAGTACTTC
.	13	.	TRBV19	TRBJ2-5	CASARAVQETQYF	TGTGCCAGTGCACGAGCGGTTCAAGAGACCCAGTACTTC
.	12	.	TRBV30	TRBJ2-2	CAWRKSAGELFF	TGTGCCTGGAGAAAATCGGCCGGGGAGCTGTTTTTT
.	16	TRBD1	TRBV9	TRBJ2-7	CASSVGASTGHHEQYF	TGTGCCAGCAGCGTAGGGGCCTCGACAGGGCACCACGAGCAGTACTTC
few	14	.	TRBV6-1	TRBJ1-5	CASSGGGIIQPQHF	TGTGCCAGCAGTGGGGGTGGGATTATCCAGCCCCAGCATTTT
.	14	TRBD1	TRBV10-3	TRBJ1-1	CAIRGTGGGTEAFF	TGTGCCATCAGAGGGACAGGGGGCGGCACTGAAGCTTTCTTT
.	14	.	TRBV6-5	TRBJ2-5	CASSYLRFGETQYF	TGTGCCAGCAGTTACCTTCGGTTTGGGGAGACCCAGTACTTC
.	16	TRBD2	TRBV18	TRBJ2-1	CASSPPLAGGPNEQFF	TGTGCCAGCTCACCACCTCTAGCGGGGGGGCCGAATGAGCAGTTCTTC
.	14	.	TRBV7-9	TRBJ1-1	CASSLGQVRTEAFF	TGTGCCAGCAGCTTAGGACAGGTACGGACTGAAGCTTTCTTT
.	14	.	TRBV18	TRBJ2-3	CASSPPTRSDTQYF	TGTGCCAGCTCACCGCCGACTAGATCAGATACGCAGTATTTT
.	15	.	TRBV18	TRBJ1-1	CASSLTDGMNTEAFF	TGTGCCAGCTCACTAACGGACGGGATGAACACTGAAGCTTTCTTT
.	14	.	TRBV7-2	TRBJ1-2	CASSLGTTDYGYTF	TGTGCCAGCAGCTTAGGTACGACTGACTATGGCTACACCTTC
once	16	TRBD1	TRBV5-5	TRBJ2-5	CASSWPGGSAQETQYF	TGTGCCAGCAGCTGGCCAGGGGGATCGGCACAAGAGACCCAGTACTTC
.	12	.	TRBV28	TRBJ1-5	CASSFYDQPQHF	TGTGCCAGCAGCTTTTATGATCAGCCCCAGCATTTT
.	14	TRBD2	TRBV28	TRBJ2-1	CASRLAGAYNEQFF	TGTGCCAGCAGACTAGCGGGGGCTTACAATGAGCAGTTCTTC
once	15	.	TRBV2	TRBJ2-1	CASTHLESSYNEQFF	TGTGCCAGCACTCACCTAGAGAGCTCCTACAATGAGCAGTTCTTC
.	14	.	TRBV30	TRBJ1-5	CAWSAPYSNQPQHF	TGTGCCTGGAGTGCACCCTATAGCAATCAGCCCCAGCATTTT
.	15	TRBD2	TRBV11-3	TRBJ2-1	CASSLDGTSGGEQFF	TGTGCCAGCAGCTTAGACGGGACTAGCGGGGGGGAGCAGTTCTTC
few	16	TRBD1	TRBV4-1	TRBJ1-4	CASSQDPGQGLRKLFF	TGCGCCAGCAGCCAAGATCCGGGACAGGGACTGAGAAAACTGTTTTTT
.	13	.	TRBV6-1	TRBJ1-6	CASSDGYNSPLHF	TGTGCCAGCAGCGACGGGTATAATTCACCCCTCCACTTT
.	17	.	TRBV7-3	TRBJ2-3	CASSHGRVRDRTDTQYF	TGTGCCAGCAGTCATGGGCGGGTACGGGACCGCACAGATACGCAGTATTTT
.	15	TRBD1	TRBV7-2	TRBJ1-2	CASSPRGVRGYGYTF	TGTGCCAGCAGCCCCAGGGGGGTGAGGGGGTATGGCTACACCTTC
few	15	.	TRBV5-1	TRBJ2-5	CASSVSGAHQETQYF	TGCGCCAGCAGTGTGTCAGGTGCCCACCAAGAGACCCAGTACTTC
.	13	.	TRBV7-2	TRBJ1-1	CASLVLVNTEAFF	TGTGCCAGTCTTGTACTTGTGAACACTGAAGCTTTCTTT
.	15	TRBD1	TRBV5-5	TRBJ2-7	CASSYRTGIDYEQYF	TGTGCCAGCAGCTATCGGACAGGGATAGACTACGAGCAGTACTTC
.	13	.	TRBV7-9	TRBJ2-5	CASSLARLETQYF	TGTGCCAGCAGCTTGGCGAGATTAGAGACCCAGTACTTC
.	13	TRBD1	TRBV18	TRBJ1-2	CASSRGGGDGYTF	TGTGCCAGCTCACGTGGAGGGGGCGACGGCTACACCTTC
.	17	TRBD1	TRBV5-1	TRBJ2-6	CASSKRTGISGANVLTF	TGCGCCAGCAGCAAAAGGACAGGGATCTCTGGGGCCAACGTCCTGACTTTC
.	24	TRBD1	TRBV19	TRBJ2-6	CASSNLLTGGAGTGNMLGANVLTF	TGTGCCAGTAGTAATCTCCTTACGGGAGGCGCCGGGACAGGGAATATGCTTGGGGCCAACGTCCTGACTTTC
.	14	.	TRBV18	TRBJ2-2	CASSPNRDDGELFF	TGTGCCAGCTCACCAAACAGGGATGACGGGGAGCTGTTTTTT
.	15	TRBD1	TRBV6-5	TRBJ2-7	CASSYTGQGTYEQYF	TGTGCCAGCAGTTACACGGGACAGGGTACCTACGAGCAGTACTTC
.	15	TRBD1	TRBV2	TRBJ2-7	CASSRDRPSSYEQYF	TGTGCCAGCTCTAGGGACAGACCTAGCTCCTACGAGCAGTACTTC